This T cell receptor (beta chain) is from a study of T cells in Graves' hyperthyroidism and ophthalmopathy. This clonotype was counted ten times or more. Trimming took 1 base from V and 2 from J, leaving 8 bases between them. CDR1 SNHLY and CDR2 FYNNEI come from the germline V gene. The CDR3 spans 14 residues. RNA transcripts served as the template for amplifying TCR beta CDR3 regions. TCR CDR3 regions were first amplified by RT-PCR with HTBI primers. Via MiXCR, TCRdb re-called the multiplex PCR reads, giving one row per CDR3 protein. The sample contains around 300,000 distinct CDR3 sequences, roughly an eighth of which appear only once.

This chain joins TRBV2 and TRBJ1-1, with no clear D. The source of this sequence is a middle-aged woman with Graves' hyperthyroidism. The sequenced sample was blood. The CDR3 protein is CASSEVGSNTEAFF. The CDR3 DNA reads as TGTGCCAGCAGTGAAGTTGGCAGCAACACTGAAGCTTTCTTT.